This T cell receptor beta chain was recorded in a study of technical replicates of blood from a few donors. Profiling relied on immunoSEQ multiplex PCR, and the TCRdb table lists in-frame clones only, not all of them. In the table there are roughly 93,000 clones, around 95% of which are singletons. Trimming took off 8 bases at V and 2 bases at J, with 19 bases between the two ends. Germline V gene data show CDR1 as MNHEY and CDR2 as SMNVEV (reference sequence). The CDR3 totals 15 residues. J is TRBJ2-7 and V is TRBV27; maybe TRBD1 (5 bases). This receptor was taken from a human donor in good health. The sample consisted of T cells isolated from PBMCs. CDR3 sequence (DNA): TGTGCCAGCCAACCTAGGGGCAGGCCCCCCTACGAGCAGTACTTC. Amino acids: CASQPRGRPPYEQYF.